The 30 T cell receptor beta chains below come from one sample, sequenced in a study of T cells in Graves' hyperthyroidism and ophthalmopathy. Using RNA transcripts as the source, TCR beta CDR3 regions were amplified. The HTBI primer set served for first-round RT-PCR of the TCR CDR3. A single record per CDR3 protein comes from TCRdb applying MiXCR to the multiplex PCR reads. The sample records roughly 500,000 distinct CDR3 sequences, roughly 25% being singletons. The sequencing sample was made of blood. The receptors were sampled from a woman in her twenties or thirties with Graves' ophthalmopathy.

V and J are TRBV6-1 and TRBJ1-5; 7 nucleotides align to TRBD1. V lost 5 bases to trimming and J lost 3 bases; unmatched junction nucleotides: 13. The germline V gene has CDR1 MNHNS and CDR2 SASEGT. This CDR3 comprises 17 residues. CDR3 nucleotide sequence: TGTGCCAGCAGTCCCCGGACAGGCAATACGATCAATCAGCCCCAGCATTTT. Protein sequence: CASSPRTGNTINQPQHF.

Only a few counts were recorded for this clonotype. The chain recombines TRBV15 with TRBJ1-1; D is possibly TRBD1 (5 bases). In germline, CDR1 is LNHNV, CDR2 YYDKDF (reference sequence). V was cut by 0 bases and J by 2 bases, with 22 bases left in between. The CDR3 extends over 19 amino acids. CDR3 in DNA: TGTGCCACCAGCAGAGAGGGGACGCCCGATAGCCGGGGCAACACTGAAGCTTTCTTT. Protein: CATSREGTPDSRGNTEAFF.

This chain uses TRBV6-1 with TRBJ1-1; TRBD1 matches at 9 bases. Losses at the gene ends were 6 bases for V and 3 bases for J; bases not matched to a gene: 5. The CDR3 runs to 14 residues. Germline V gives CDR1 MNHNS, CDR2 SASEGT. The CDR3 nucleotides are TGTGCCAGCAGGAGTACAGGGGGCTACACTGAAGCTTTCTTT. Encoded protein: CASRSTGGYTEAFF.

This clonotype showed up many times. This chain joins TRBV5-6 and TRBJ2-5; D uncertain. V lost 1 base, J lost 3 bases, and 16 bases lay in between. Germline values: CDR1 SGHDT, CDR2 YYEEEE. This CDR3 is built from 16 residues. The DNA of the CDR3 is TGTGCCAGCAGCTTGTATCTTCTGACCCCAAAAGAGACCCAGTACTTC. Encoded protein: CASSLYLLTPKETQYF.

The V gene is TRBV29-1, the J gene TRBJ1-2; 12 nucleotides agree with TRBD1. Germline V gene lookup returns CDR1 SQVTM and CDR2 ANQGSEA. This CDR3 region has 15 residues. The V gene end was trimmed by 7 bases and the J gene end by 6 bases; junction bases not matched to a gene: 12. The CDR3 region has the DNA TGCAGCGCCTCCGGGACAGGGGGCAATGCGCATGGCTACACCTTC. This sequence encodes CSASGTGGNAHGYTF.

This clonotype was counted at least ten times. This chain links TRBV2 with TRBJ2-7; D is unresolved. In germline, CDR1 is SNHLY, CDR2 FYNNEI. The CDR3 spans 12 residues. Trimming took off 5 bases at V and 1 base at J, with 6 bases between the two ends. CDR3 sequence (DNA): TGTGCCAGCAGTACTGTGTCCTACGAGCAGTACTTC. It is translated as CASSTVSYEQYF.

This clonotype was recorded many times. This clone may be a read error of a much larger clone one base away. V usage is TRBV3-1 and J usage is TRBJ1-1, with D tentatively TRBD1 (6 bases). CDR1 LGHDT and CDR2 YNNKEL come from the germline V gene (reference sequence). V was trimmed by 5 bases and J by 3 bases, leaving 10 bases between them. The CDR3 contains 13 residues. The CDR3 loop reads CASSRQEDTEAFF. In DNA form, the CDR3 reads TGTGCCAGCAGCAGACAGGAAGACACTGAAGCTTTCTTT.

The chain links TRBV20-1 to TRBJ2-7; the D call may be TRBD1 or TRBD2 (5 bases each). V was clipped by 6 bases and J by 0 bases, with 15 bases between them. The CDR3 covers 14 residues. Looked up from germline, CDR1 is DFQATT and CDR2 is SNEGSKA (reference sequence). The chain's CDR3 is CSATGTVTSYEQYF. In DNA, the CDR3 is TGCAGTGCCACCGGGACGGTCACCTCCTACGAGCAGTACTTC.

This clonotype has a count of ten or more. The chain employs TRBV28 and TRBJ2-5, with TRBD1 matching 8 bases. The CDR3 totals 14 residues. Unmatched junction bases numbered 5, after V lost 4 bases and J lost 4 bases. From germline, CDR1 is MDHEN and CDR2 SYDVKM. Written as DNA, the CDR3 is TGTGCCAGCAGTTCAGGGGGCCTCAGAGAGACCCAGTACTTC. Residues: CASSSGGLRETQYF.

The sample holds many counts of this clonotype. J is TRBJ2-7 and V is TRBV12-3 or TRBV12-4; tentatively, D is TRBD1 (6 bases). V was clipped by 5 bases and J by 2 bases, with 16 bases between them. This CDR3 has 15 residues. DNA for the CDR3: TGTGCCAGCAGTGCAAATCAGGGGAATACCTACGAGCAGTACTTC. This gives the protein CASSANQGNTYEQYF.

This clonotype was detected many times. This sequence joins TRBV27 and TRBJ2-7; D is perhaps TRBD1 (6 bases). Trimming took off 3 bases at V and 6 bases at J, with 24 bases between the two ends. The length of the CDR3 is 17 residues. Germline CDR1 and CDR2: MNHEY and SMNVEV (reference sequence). This CDR3 reads CASSFSGGGPCVCEQYF. CDR3 nucleotide sequence: TGTGCCAGCAGTTTTAGTGGGGGCGGCCCCTGTGTCTGCGAGCAGTACTTC.

This clonotype has at least ten counts. V and J are TRBV5-1 and TRBJ1-5; TRBD1 is a possible D gene (5 bases). The length of the CDR3 is 15 residues. Germline V CDR1 and CDR2: SGHRS, YFSETQ. Trimming stripped 0 bases from V and 4 bases from J, with 11 bases between. CDR3 sequence reads: CASSLAAGGNQPQHF. The CDR3 nucleotides read TGCGCCAGCAGCTTGGCCGCTGGGGGGAATCAGCCCCAGCATTTT.

This clonotype was picked up many times. This chain joins TRBV6-2 or TRBV6-3 and TRBJ2-7; 7 bases are shared with TRBD1. Per the germline V gene, CDR1 is MNHEY and CDR2 is SVGEGT. This CDR3 contains 12 residues. V was pared by 5 bases and J by 5 bases, with 3 bases of the junction left unmatched. CDR3 loop: CASSRQGNEQYF. For the CDR3, the DNA is TGTGCCAGCAGTCGACAGGGAAACGAGCAGTACTTC.

The chain recombines TRBV27 with TRBJ2-7, with 14 bases lining up with TRBD2. J gave up 2 bases and V 7 bases, and 7 bases lay outside the gene matches. The CDR3 has 16 residues. Germline V CDR1 and CDR2: MNHEY, SMNVEV (reference sequence). The CDR3 sequence: CASTTGLAGVPYEQYF. The CDR3, as DNA: TGTGCCAGCACCACGGGACTAGCGGGAGTACCCTACGAGCAGTACTTC.

Only a few counts were recorded for this clonotype. The chain couples TRBV2 to TRBJ2-5, with D possibly TRBD1 on 6 matching bases. Germline CDR1 and CDR2: SNHLY and FYNNEI. The CDR3 has 13 residues. V lost 6 bases, J lost 5 bases, and 13 bases lay in between. CDR3 DNA: TGTGCCAGCAGGGGACACCGTGCGGAGACCCAGTACTTC. The encoded protein is CASRGHRAETQYF.

Ten or more counts support this clonotype. The chain is built from TRBV7-2 and TRBJ2-5; 11 bases agree with TRBD1. This CDR3 contains 15 residues. V gave up 5 bases and J gave up 3 bases; unmatched junction bases: 5. Germline-derived CDR1 and CDR2 are SGHTA and FQGNSA. The DNA of the CDR3 is TGTGCCAGCAGCGCCCGGACAGGGGGCGAAGAGACCCAGTACTTC. Its translation is CASSARTGGEETQYF.

This clonotype was recorded at least ten times. V gene TRBV4-1 combines with J gene TRBJ1-2; unclear D gene. The germline gives CDR1 MGHRA, CDR2 YSYEKL. The V end lost 0 bases, the J end lost 0 bases, and 14 bases lay between the germline ends. There are 17 residues in the CDR3. The CDR3 sequence is CASSQEILSPANYGYTF. As DNA, the CDR3 is TGCGCCAGCAGCCAAGAGATACTATCCCCCGCTAACTATGGCTACACCTTC.

The table lists this clonotype with a few counts. V is TRBV3-1 and J is TRBJ2-4; TRBD2 is a possible D gene (6 bases). Trimming cost V 2 bases and J 8 bases, with 16 bases left between them. This CDR3 is 15 amino acids long. CDR1 and CDR2 (germline): LGHDT, YNNKEL (reference sequence). CDR3 sequence reads: CASSQLTAGRDIQYF. CDR3 DNA sequence: TGTGCCAGCAGCCAACTCACCGCGGGGAGAGACATTCAGTACTTC.

This clonotype came up many times. The V and J genes are TRBV19 and TRBJ1-1; a possible D gene is TRBD1 (5 bases). This CDR3 spans 13 amino acids. V was cut by 3 bases and J by 4 bases, with 9 bases left in between. Germline CDR1 reads LNHDA; CDR2 reads SQIVND (reference sequence). In nucleotides, the CDR3 is TGTGCCAGTAGTATCGGACACACCACTGAAGCTTTCTTT. The encoded protein is CASSIGHTTEAFF.

This clonotype has a count of ten or more. This rearrangement joins TRBV12-5 to TRBJ1-1; D is unresolved. Per the germline V gene, CDR1 is LGHNT and CDR2 is FRNRAP. V was pared by 3 bases and J by 4 bases, with 15 bases between. This CDR3 has 15 residues. CDR3 region: CASGLDIAQPTEAFF. The CDR3, as DNA: TGTGCTAGTGGTTTAGACATAGCCCAGCCCACTGAAGCTTTCTTT.

This clonotype was counted many times. This rearrangement joins TRBV6-5 to TRBJ2-7, with D maybe TRBD1 (6 bases). The CDR3 covers 18 residues. Per germline, CDR1 MNHEY and CDR2 SVGAGI. V gave up 0 bases and J gave up 5 bases, with 23 bases separating them. The DNA of the CDR3 is TGTGCCAGCAGTTACTCCCCCCCTTTACCGGGACAAGGGGACGAGCAGTACTTC. This translates into CASSYSPPLPGQGDEQYF.

This clonotype was found many times. The chain has TRBV2 and TRBJ2-7; D remains unclear. The CDR3 has 14 residues. V was pared by 2 bases and J by 6 bases, with 14 bases between. The germline CDR1 and CDR2 sequences are SNHLY and FYNNEI. The CDR3 spells CASSERVVGPEQYF. The CDR3 DNA follows: TGTGCCAGCAGTGAACGGGTAGTAGGGCCCGAGCAGTACTTC.

This clonotype was found many times. The CDR3 spells CASSLWTGGTIYGYTF. The CDR3 DNA is TGCGCCAGCAGCCTCTGGACAGGGGGGACTATATATGGCTACACCTTC. The chain combines TRBV5-1 with TRBJ1-2, with TRBD1 matching 10 bases. Trimming cost V 4 bases and J 5 bases; bases outside gene matches: 11. The CDR3 contains 16 residues. Germline V gene data show CDR1 as SGHRS and CDR2 as YFSETQ.

This clonotype has a count of ten or more. The chain joins TRBV2 to TRBJ1-3; the D is unclear. CDR3 size: 14 residues. V lost 6 bases and J 0 bases, leaving 9 bases between the germline ends. Germline values: CDR1 SNHLY, CDR2 FYNNEI. CDR3 coding DNA: TGTGCCAGCAGCGGTCTGAACTCTGGAAACACCATATATTTT. The encoded protein is CASSGLNSGNTIYF.

CDR3 DNA sequence: TGTGCCAGCAACAGGGGCAATTCACCCCTCCACTTT. Its translation is CASNRGNSPLHF. The J gene is TRBJ1-6, the V gene TRBV2; 7 bases line up with TRBD1. Germline values: CDR1 SNHLY, CDR2 FYNNEI. The V segment lost 7 bases and the J segment 7 bases; nucleotides outside the gene matches: 1. CDR3 length: 12 residues.

This clonotype was counted many times. The J gene is TRBJ1-6, the V gene TRBV7-2; D might be TRBD1 (6 bases). The CDR3 covers 14 residues. V dropped 5 bases and J dropped 8 bases, with 13 bases sitting between them. CDR1 SGHTA and CDR2 FQGNSA come from the germline V gene. The CDR3 spells CASSLGGLYSPLHF. The CDR3 DNA follows: TGTGCCAGCAGCCTTGGGGGGCTGTATTCACCCCTCCACTTT.

The rearrangement uses TRBV11-2 and TRBJ2-7, with 8 nucleotides matching TRBD1. Germline-derived CDR1 and CDR2 are SGHAT and FQNNGV. The CDR3 sequence is 15 residues long. The J segment lost 2 bases and the V segment lost 4 bases, leaving 7 bases of the junction unmatched. CDR3 coding DNA: TGTGCCAGCAGCTCCAGGGCAGGGGGCGCCTACGAGCAGTACTTC. Translation: CASSSRAGGAYEQYF.

This clonotype was counted ten times or more. The chain uses TRBV15 and TRBJ1-5; D call uncertain. The J call is doubtful: the DNA matches TRBJ2-3 better. The CDR3 sequence is 14 residues long. CDR1 LNHNV and CDR2 YYDKDF come from the germline V gene (reference sequence). The CDR3 region has the DNA TGTGCCACCAGCACAGATATGGGCAACCAGCCCCAGTATTTT. It codes for CATSTDMGNQPQYF.

J is TRBJ2-7 and V is TRBV20-1; TRBD1 matches at 7 bases. Unmatched junction bases numbered 5, after V lost 3 bases and J lost 3 bases. There are 13 residues in the CDR3. CDR1 DFQATT and CDR2 SNEGSKA come from the germline V gene (reference sequence). CDR3 coding DNA: TGCAGTGCTAGGGCGACAGGGTTCTACGAGCAGTACTTC. As protein: CSARATGFYEQYF.

This clonotype was picked up many times. The V and J genes are TRBV12-3 or TRBV12-4 and TRBJ2-7, with D unclear. The CDR3 runs to 11 residues. V was trimmed by 1 base and J by 5 bases, leaving 3 bases between them. The CDR3 coding sequence is TGTGCCAGCAGTTTAGATGACGAGCAGTACTTC. Residues: CASSLDDEQYF.